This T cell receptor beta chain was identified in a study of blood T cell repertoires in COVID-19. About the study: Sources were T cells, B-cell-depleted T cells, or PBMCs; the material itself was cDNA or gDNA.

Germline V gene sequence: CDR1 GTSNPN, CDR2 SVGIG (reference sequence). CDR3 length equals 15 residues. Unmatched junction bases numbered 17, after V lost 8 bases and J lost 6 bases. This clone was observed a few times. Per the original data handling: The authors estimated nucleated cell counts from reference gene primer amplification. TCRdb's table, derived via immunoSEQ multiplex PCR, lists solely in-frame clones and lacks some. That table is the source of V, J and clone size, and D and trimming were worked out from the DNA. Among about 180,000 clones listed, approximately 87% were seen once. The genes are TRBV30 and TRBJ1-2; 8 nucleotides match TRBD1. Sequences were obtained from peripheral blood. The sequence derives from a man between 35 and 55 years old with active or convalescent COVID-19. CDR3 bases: TGTGCCGGGACGGACAGGGTAAATCCCGCGCATGGCTACACCTTC. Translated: CAGTDRVNPAHGYTF.